This T cell receptor beta chain was profiled in a study of cytomegalovirus exposure and HLA in healthy donors. The CDR3 runs 15 residues. The germline V gene encodes CDR1 SGDLS and CDR2 YYNGEE. Losses at the gene ends were 4 bases for V and 9 bases for J; bases not matched to a gene: 10. In the case of this clone: Its matching antigen is unknown.

The PCR ran on 60 Vbeta and 13 Jbeta primers. Produced via immunoSEQ multiplex PCR; TCRdb's table is partial and in-frame only. The data show about 210,000 clones, about 81% seen once. Whole-study findings and limits: Researchers reported in a later analysis that a missense DCLRE1C variant was tied to TCR beta V- and J-gene trimming. Some V segments, TRBV6-2 and TRBV6-3 among them, were indistinguishable and were therefore excluded.

The clonotype originates from a man aged 40-50 years in good health and CMV-seropositive. The sample consisted of PBMCs. The chain links TRBV9 to TRBJ2-1; TRBD1 aligns across 10 bases. The CDR3 DNA sequence: TGTGCCAGCAGCATTAGGGACAGGGGAGCTCCTGAGCAGTTCTTC. The encoded protein is CASSIRDRGAPEQFF.